This T cell receptor (beta chain) was obtained from a study of cytomegalovirus exposure and HLA in healthy donors. V lost 1 base to trimming and J lost 4 bases; unmatched junction nucleotides: 6. Germline assignment: CDR1 SGHNT and CDR2 YYREEE (reference sequence). This CDR3 spans 15 amino acids. 60 Vbeta and 13 Jbeta primers were used in PCR. Some clones are missing from TCRdb's copy, which holds only in-frame ones; the method was immunoSEQ multiplex PCR. The table records some 65,000 clones, approximately 78% of them present only once. The receptor was derived from a girl aged 5-17 years in good health and CMV-seropositive. The chain combines TRBV5-4 with TRBJ1-2; 8 bases match TRBD1. The specimen sequenced was PBMCs. The CDR3 DNA sequence: TGTGCCAGCAGCTTGACAGGGGGAAGTTCCTATGGCTACACCTTC. Protein sequence: CASSLTGGSSYGYTF. Full variable domain (remainder filled in from reference TRBV5-4 and TRBJ1-2): ETGVTQSPTHLIKTRGQQVTLRCSSQSGHNTVSWYQQALGQGPQFIFQYYREEENGRGNFPPRFSGLQFPNYSSELNVNALELDDSALYLCASSLTGGSSYGYTFGSGTRLTVV.